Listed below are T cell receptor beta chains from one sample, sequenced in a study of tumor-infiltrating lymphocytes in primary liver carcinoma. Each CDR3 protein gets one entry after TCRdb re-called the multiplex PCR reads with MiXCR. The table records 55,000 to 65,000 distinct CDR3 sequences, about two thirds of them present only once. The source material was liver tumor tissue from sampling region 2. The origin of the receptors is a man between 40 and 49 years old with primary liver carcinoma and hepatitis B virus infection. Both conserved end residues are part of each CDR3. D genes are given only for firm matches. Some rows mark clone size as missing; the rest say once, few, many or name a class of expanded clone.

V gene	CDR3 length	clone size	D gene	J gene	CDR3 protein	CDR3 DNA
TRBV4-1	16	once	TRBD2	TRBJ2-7	CASSQSLAEPLYEQHF	TGCGCCAGTAGCCAATCCCTAGCGGAGCCACTATACGAGCAGCACTTC
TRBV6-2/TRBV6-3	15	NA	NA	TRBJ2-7	CASSYHLGRVYEQYF	TGTGCCAGCAGTTACCATCTAGGCAGGGTATACGAGCAGTACTTT
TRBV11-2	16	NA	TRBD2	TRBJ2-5	CASSQTPSGGKETSYF	TGTGCCAGCAGCCAAACTCCTAGCGGGGGGAAAGAGACATCGTACTTC
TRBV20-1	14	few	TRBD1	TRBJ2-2	CSARRTGDAGELFF	TGCAGTGCTAGGAGGACAGGGGATGCCGGGGAGCTGTTTTTT
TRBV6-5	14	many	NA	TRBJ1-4	CASSSVSTNEKLFF	TGTGCCAGCAGTTCGGTCTCAACTAATGAAAAACTGTTTTTT
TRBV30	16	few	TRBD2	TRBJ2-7	CAWSLRGLAGRYEQYF	TGTGCCTGGAGTCTTCGAGGACTAGCGGGAAGATACGAGCAGTACTTC
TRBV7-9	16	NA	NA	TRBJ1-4	CASSSGRATTKEKLFF	TGTGCCAGCAGCTCCGGACGGGCTACAACTAAAGAAAAACTGTTTTTT
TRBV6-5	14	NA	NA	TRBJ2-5	CASNSSEGRETQYF	TGTGCCAGCAATTCCTCGGAGGGCAGAGAGACCCAGTACTTC
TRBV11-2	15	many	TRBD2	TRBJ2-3	CASRGTSGDTDTQYF	TGTGCCAGCAGAGGGACTAGCGGAGACACAGATACGCAGTATTTT
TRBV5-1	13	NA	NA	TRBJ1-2	CASSSTNAIDYTF	TGCGCTAGCAGTTCCACCAACGCTATCGACTACACCTTC
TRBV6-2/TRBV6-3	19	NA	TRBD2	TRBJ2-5	CASSSTRTSCRGVQGTQYF	TGTGCCAGCAGTTCGACTCGGACTAGCTGCAGGGGCGTCCAAGGGACCCAGTACTTC
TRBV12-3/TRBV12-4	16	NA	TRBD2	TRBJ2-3	CASSSRTGGINQPQYF	TGTGCCAGCAGTTCGAGGACGGGGGGTATCAATCAGCCCCAGTATTTT
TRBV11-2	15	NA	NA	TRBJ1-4	CANSLDGFANEKLFF	TGTGCCAACAGTCTAGACGGGTTCGCTAATGAAAAACTGTTTTTT
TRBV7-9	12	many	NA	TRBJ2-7	CASSWTDYEQYF	TGTGCCAGCAGCTGGACAGATTACGAGCAGTACTTC
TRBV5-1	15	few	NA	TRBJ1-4	CASSRDRPTNEKLFF	TGCGCCAGCAGTCGCGACAGACCGACTAATGAAAAACTGTTTTTT
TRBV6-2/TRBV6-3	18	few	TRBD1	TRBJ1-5	CASSYGGQANSFNQPQHF	TGTGCCAGCAGTTACGGTGGACAGGCCAATTCTTTCAATCAGCCCCAGCATTTT
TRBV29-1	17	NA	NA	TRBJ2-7	CSVLGGSEVRSSYEQYF	TGCAGCGTTTTAGGTGGTTCGGAAGTGAGGAGCTCCTACGAGCAGTATTTC
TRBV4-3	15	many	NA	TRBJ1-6	CASSQDRRANSPLHF	TGCGCCAGCAGCCAAGACAGACGGGCCAATTCACCCCTCCACTTT
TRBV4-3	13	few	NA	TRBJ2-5	CASSQGGSETQYF	TGCGCCAGCAGCCAAGGCGGCAGTGAGACCCAATACTTC
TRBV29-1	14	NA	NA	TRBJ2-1	CSVVGTRTYNEQFF	TGCAGCGTTGTGGGGACAAGAACATACAATGAGCAGTTCTTC
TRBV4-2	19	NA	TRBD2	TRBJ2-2	CACSQALAGVLANTGELFF	TGTGCCTGCAGCCAAGCGCTAGCGGGAGTGTTAGCGAACACCGGGGAGCTGTTTTTT
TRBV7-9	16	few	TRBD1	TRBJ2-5	CASSLATGGGQETQYF	TGTGCCAGCAGCTTAGCTACAGGGGGCGGGCAAGAGACCCAGTACTTC
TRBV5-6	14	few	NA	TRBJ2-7	CVSNFRSRAYEQYF	TGTGTCAGCAACTTCCGATCGAGAGCCTACGAGCAGTACTTC
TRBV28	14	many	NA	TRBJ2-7	CASSLGGATGEQYF	TGTGCCAGCAGTTTGGGGGGGGCTACAGGCGAGCAGTACTTC
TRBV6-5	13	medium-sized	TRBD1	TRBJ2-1	CASSGQGNNEQFF	TGTGCCAGCAGTGGACAGGGGAACAATGAGCAGTTCTTC
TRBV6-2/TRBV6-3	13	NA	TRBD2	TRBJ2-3	CANSSTLANTQYF	TGTGCCAACAGTTCGACACTAGCGAATACGCAGTATTTT
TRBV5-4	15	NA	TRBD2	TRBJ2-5	CASSLTGTSEVTQYF	TGTGCCAGCAGCTTGACCGGGACTAGCGAGGTGACCCAGTACTTC
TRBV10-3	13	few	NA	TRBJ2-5	CATLGLPQETQYF	TGTGCCACCTTGGGACTCCCCCAAGAGACCCAGTACTTC
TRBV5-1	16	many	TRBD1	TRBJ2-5	CASRRGTGNPQETQYF	TGCGCCAGCAGACGGGGGACAGGGAATCCTCAAGAGACCCAGTACTTC
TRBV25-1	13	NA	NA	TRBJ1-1	CAGRQGSSDEAFF	TGTGCCGGCAGGCAGGGTTCATCAGATGAAGCTTTCTTT
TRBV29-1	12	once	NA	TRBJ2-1	CGGRPVGNEQFF	TGCGGCGGTAGACCGGTCGGGAATGAGCAGTTCTTC
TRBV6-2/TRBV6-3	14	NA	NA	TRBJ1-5	CTSTLVKEDQPQHF	TGTACCAGCACCCTGGTGAAAGAGGATCAGCCCCAGCATTTT
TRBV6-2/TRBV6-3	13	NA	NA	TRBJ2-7	CASGYEVSYEQYF	TGTGCCAGCGGTTACGAGGTATCCTACGAGCAATACTTC
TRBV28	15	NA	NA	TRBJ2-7	CANSRGRQDSHEQYF	TGTGCCAACAGTAGGGGACGGCAGGATTCCCACGAGCAGTACTTC
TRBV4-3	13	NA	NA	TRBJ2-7	CVSSQVYGREQYF	TGCGTCAGCAGCCAAGTTTATGGCAGGGAGCAATACTTC
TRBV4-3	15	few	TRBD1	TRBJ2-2	CTSSPGGASTGELFF	TGCACCAGCAGCCCAGGGGGCGCGAGCACCGGGGAGCTGTTTTTT
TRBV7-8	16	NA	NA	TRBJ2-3	CASTLRWPQNTDTQYF	TGTGCCAGCACCCTCAGGTGGCCGCAGAACACAGATACGCAGTATTTT
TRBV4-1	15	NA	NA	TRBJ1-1	CASSHVFRSDTEAFF	TGCGCCAGTAGCCATGTGTTTCGGTCGGACACTGAAGCTTTCTTT
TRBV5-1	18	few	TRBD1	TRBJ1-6	CASSSGTGSLTYNSPLHF	TGCGCCAGCAGTTCCGGGACAGGGTCCCTTACCTATAATTCACCCCTCCACTTT
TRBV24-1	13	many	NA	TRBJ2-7	CATSTGSSYEQYF	TGTGCCACCAGCACCGGCAGCTCCTACGAGCAGTACTTC
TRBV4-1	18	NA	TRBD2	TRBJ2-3	CASNQIIALAGVTDTQYF	TGCGCCAGCAACCAGATCATTGCCCTAGCGGGAGTCACCGATACACAGTATTTT
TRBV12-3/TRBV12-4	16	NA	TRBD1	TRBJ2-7	CASSLGGQISYNGQYF	TGTGCCAGCAGTTTAGGGGGACAGATCTCCTACAATGGGCAGTACTTC
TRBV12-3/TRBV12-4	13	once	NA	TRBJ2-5	CPSSLSGVEIQYF	TGTCCCAGCAGTTTGTCAGGGGTCGAGATCCAGTACTTC
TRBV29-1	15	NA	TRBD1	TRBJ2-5	CSVGADRGRAETQYF	TGCAGCGTTGGAGCAGACAGGGGGCGAGCAGAGACCCAGTACTTC
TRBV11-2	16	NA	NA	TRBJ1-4	CASIKIPGGTNGKLFF	TGTGCCAGCATCAAGATTCCAGGAGGGACAAATGGAAAACTGTTTTTT
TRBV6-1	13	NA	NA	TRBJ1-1	CASSVEGGPEAFF	TGTGCCAGCAGTGTCGAGGGAGGACCTGAAGCTTTCTTT
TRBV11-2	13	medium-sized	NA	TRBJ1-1	CASSLVGYTEAFF	TGTGCCAGCAGCTTAGTGGGTTACACTGAAGCTTTCTTT
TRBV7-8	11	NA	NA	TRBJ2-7	CVSSLSYEQYF	TGTGTCAGCAGCTTATCTTACGAGCAGTACTTC
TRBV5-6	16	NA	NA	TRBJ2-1	CASSFDGRGSYNEQFF	TGTGCCAGCAGCTTCGACGGGAGAGGGTCCTACAATGAGCAGTTCTTC
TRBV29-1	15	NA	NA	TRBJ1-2	CSVGEPQYGASGYTF	TGCAGCGTTGGTGAACCTCAATACGGGGCGAGTGGCTACACCTTC
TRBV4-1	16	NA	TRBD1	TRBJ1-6	CASSHYLKGADSPHHF	TGCGCCAGCAGCCACTACCTAAAGGGGGCGGATTCACCCCACCACTTT
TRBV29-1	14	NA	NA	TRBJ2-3	CSATGIPGIDTQYF	TGCAGCGCTACCGGGATTCCCGGCATAGATACGCAGTATTTT
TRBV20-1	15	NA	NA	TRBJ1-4	CSARRLGGGEEKLFF	TGCAGTGCTAGACGGTTAGGGGGAGGGGAGGAAAAACTGTTTTTT
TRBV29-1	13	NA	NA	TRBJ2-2	CSVGGAGTGELTF	TGCAGCGTCGGAGGCGCGGGAACCGGGGAGCTGACTTTT
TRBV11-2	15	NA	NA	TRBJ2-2	CASSFAGSNTGELLF	TGTGCCAGTAGCTTTGCGGGATCGAACACCGGGGAGCTCTTGTTT
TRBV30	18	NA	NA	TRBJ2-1	CAWSVLRASVTGHNEQFF	TGTGCCTGGAGTGTACTCCGGGCTAGCGTGACCGGGCACAATGAGCAGTTCTTC
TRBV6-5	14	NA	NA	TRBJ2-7	CASPTGKGYNEQYF	TGTGCCAGCCCCACCGGGAAAGGCTATAACGAGCAGTACTTC
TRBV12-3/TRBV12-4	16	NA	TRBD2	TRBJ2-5	CESSPRGPSGNETQYF	TGTGAAAGCAGCCCTAGGGGCCCTAGCGGGAACGAGACCCAGTACTTC